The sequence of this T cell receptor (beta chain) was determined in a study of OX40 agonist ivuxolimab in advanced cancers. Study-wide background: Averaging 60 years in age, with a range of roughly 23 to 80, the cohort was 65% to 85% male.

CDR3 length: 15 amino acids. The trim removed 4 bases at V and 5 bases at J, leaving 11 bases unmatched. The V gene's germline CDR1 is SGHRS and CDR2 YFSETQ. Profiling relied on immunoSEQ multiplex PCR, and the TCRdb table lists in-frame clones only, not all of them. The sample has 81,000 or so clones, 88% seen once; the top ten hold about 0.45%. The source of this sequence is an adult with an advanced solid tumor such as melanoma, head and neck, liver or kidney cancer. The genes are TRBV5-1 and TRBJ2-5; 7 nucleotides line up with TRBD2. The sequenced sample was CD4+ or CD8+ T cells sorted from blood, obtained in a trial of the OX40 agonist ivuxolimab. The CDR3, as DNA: TGCGCCAGCAGCCTCCTCGCAGCGGGGAGGGAGACCCAGTACTTC. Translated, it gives CASSLLAAGRETQYF. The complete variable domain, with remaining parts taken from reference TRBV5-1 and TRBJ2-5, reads KAGVTQTPRYLIKTRGQQVTLSCSPISGHRSVSWYQQTPGQGLQFLFEYFSETQRNKGNFPGRFSGRQFSNSRSEMNVSTLELGDSALYLCASSLLAAGRETQYFGPGTRLLVL.